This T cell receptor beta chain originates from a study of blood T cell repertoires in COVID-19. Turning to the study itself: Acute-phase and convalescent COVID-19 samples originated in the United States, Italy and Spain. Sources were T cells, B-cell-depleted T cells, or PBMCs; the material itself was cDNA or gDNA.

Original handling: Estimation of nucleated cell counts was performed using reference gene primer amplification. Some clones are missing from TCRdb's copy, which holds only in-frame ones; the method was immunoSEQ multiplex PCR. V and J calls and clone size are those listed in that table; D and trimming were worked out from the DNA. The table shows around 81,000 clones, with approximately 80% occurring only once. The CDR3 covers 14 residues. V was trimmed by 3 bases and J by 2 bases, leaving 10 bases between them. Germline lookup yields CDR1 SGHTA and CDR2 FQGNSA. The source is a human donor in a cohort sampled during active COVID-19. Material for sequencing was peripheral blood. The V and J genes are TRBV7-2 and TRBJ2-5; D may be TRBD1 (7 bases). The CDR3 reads CASSFSGGQETQYF. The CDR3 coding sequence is TGTGCCAGCAGCTTCTCAGGGGGGCAAGAGACCCAGTACTTC.